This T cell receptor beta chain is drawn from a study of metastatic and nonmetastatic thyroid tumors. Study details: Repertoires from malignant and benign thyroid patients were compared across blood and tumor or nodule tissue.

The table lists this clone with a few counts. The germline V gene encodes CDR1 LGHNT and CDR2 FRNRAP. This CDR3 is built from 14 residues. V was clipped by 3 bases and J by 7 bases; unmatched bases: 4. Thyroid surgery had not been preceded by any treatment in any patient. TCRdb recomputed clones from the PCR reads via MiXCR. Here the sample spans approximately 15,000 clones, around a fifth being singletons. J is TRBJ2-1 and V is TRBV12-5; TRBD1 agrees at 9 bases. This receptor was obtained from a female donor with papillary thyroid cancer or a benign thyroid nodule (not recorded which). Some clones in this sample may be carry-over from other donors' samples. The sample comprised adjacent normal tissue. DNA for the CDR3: TGTGCTAGTGGTTTACAGGGGGCGGAAAATGAGCAGTTCTTC. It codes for CASGLQGAENEQFF.